The 14 T cell receptor beta chains given below trace back to one sample, sequenced in a study of metastatic and nonmetastatic thyroid tumors. Patients were all untreated before their thyroid surgery. With MiXCR, TCRdb reprocessed the PCR reads. The repertoire holds about 18,000 clones, with around 28% as singletons. Sequenced input: tumor tissue. These receptors were taken from a female donor with papillary thyroid cancer or a benign thyroid nodule (not recorded which). Some clones in this sample may be carry-over from other donors' samples.

This clone showed up just a few times. The rearrangement joins TRBV19 to TRBJ2-7; D remains ambiguous. CDR3 length: 12 residues. Trimming took 6 bases from V and 0 from J, leaving 6 bases between them. Germline assignment: CDR1 LNHDA and CDR2 SQIVND (reference sequence). In nucleotides, the CDR3 is TGTGCCAGTAGCTTTAGCTCCTACGAGCAGTACTTC. Its protein is CASSFSSYEQYF.

There are many counts of this clone. The J gene is TRBJ1-1, the V gene TRBV5-4; D gene uncertain. CDR1 SGHNT and CDR2 YYREEE come from the germline V gene (reference sequence). The V end was cut by 3 bases, the J end by 6 bases, with 15 bases between. The CDR3 consists of 14 residues. The CDR3: CASSSEAPGAEAFF. CDR3 sequence (DNA): TGTGCCAGCAGCTCGGAGGCCCCCGGAGCTGAAGCTTTCTTT.

In its sample, this clone was seen a few times. This chain joins TRBV5-1 and TRBJ2-1, with D unresolved. V was clipped by 4 bases and J by 0 bases, with 20 bases between them. The CDR3 is made up of 18 amino acids. Germline V lookup: CDR1 SGHRS, CDR2 YFSETQ. The DNA of the CDR3 is TGCGCCAGCAGCGCCCTTAGATACTATGCGACCTCCTACAATGAGCAGTTCTTC. Amino acids: CASSALRYYATSYNEQFF.

This clone was recorded a few times. The chain is built from TRBV6-1 and TRBJ2-7; no clear D gene. The CDR3 has 15 amino acids. Germline V gene sequence: CDR1 MNHNS, CDR2 SASEGT. The ends were cut back, 2 bases at V and 4 bases at J, with 15 bases in the middle. The CDR3 here is CASSEYRAASYEQYF. The DNA for the CDR3 is TGTGCCAGCAGTGAATACAGAGCAGCCTCTTACGAGCAGTACTTC.

This chain links TRBV6-1 with TRBJ1-5, with D possibly TRBD1 on 5 matching bases. The CDR3 runs 14 residues. V gave up 5 bases and J gave up 4 bases, with 12 bases separating them. Germline CDR1 and CDR2: MNHNS and SASEGT. The CDR3 loop reads CASSSFQGNQPQHF. The CDR3 region has the DNA TGTGCCAGCAGTTCGTTTCAGGGAAATCAGCCCCAGCATTTT.

The rearrangement links TRBV7-2 to TRBJ2-5; D gene ambiguous. This CDR3 spans 13 amino acids. Germline V gives CDR1 SGHTA, CDR2 FQGNSA. With 1 base removed from V and 2 bases from J, the gap between germline ends came to 5 bases. The DNA for the CDR3 is TGTGCCAGCAGCTTAGGGTGGCAAGAGACCCAGTACTTC. It yields the protein CASSLGWQETQYF.

V usage is TRBV24-1 and J usage is TRBJ2-3; D is unclear. V dropped 9 bases and J dropped 1 base, with 7 bases sitting between them. Germline V gives CDR1 KGHDR, CDR2 SFDVKD. The CDR3 extends over 12 amino acids. The CDR3 coding sequence is TGTGCCACCTTCCATTGCACAGATACGCAGTATTTT. This encodes CATFHCTDTQYF.

The chain couples TRBV20-1 to TRBJ1-5, with D possibly TRBD1 on 6 matching bases. Trimming stripped 6 bases from V and 0 bases from J, with 12 bases between. Looked up from germline, CDR1 is DFQATT and CDR2 is SNEGSKA (reference sequence). There are 14 residues in the CDR3. This CDR3 is CSAPTGNSNQPQHF. DNA of the CDR3: TGCAGTGCCCCGACAGGCAATAGCAATCAGCCCCAGCATTTT.

This clone was detected ten times or more. The chain has TRBV7-2 and TRBJ2-5; D uncertain. Trimming removed 1 base from V and 5 bases from J, with 14 bases in between. Germline CDR1 is SGHTA and CDR2 is FQGNSA. The CDR3 sequence is 15 residues long. The CDR3 DNA reads TGTGCCAGCAGCTTAGTTGCGCTCGTAAGCGAGACCCAGTACTTC. Encoded protein: CASSLVALVSETQYF.

This chain connects TRBV5-6 to TRBJ1-2; TRBD1 might be the D (6 bases). Trimming pared 4 bases from V and 3 bases from J, leaving 19 bases between. This CDR3 spans 16 amino acids. Germline CDR1 SGHDT, CDR2 YYEEEE. The CDR3 DNA follows: TGTGCCAGCAGCCCAAGGGACACCCCCGGGGACTATGGCTACACCTTC. This translates into CASSPRDTPGDYGYTF.

This clone was counted between two and nine times. The chain recombines TRBV2 with TRBJ1-6, with TRBD1 matching 9 bases. From germline, CDR1 is SNHLY and CDR2 FYNNEI. With V trimmed by 8 bases and J by 1 base, 3 bases remained unmatched. The CDR3 runs 15 residues. CDR3 sequence: CASAQGASYNSPLHF. CDR3 DNA sequence: TGTGCCAGCGCACAGGGGGCTTCCTATAATTCACCCCTCCACTTT.

The genes are TRBV28 and TRBJ2-7, with D possibly being TRBD1 (5 bases). This CDR3 comprises 15 residues. The germline V gene has CDR1 MDHEN and CDR2 SYDVKM. Trimming took off 1 base at V and 4 bases at J, with 14 bases between the two ends. The chain's CDR3 is CASSLSAGLKYEQYF. In nucleotides, the CDR3 is TGTGCCAGCAGTTTATCTGCAGGGCTTAAGTACGAGCAGTACTTC.

The gene calls are TRBV5-1 and TRBJ1-3, with 7 bases matching TRBD1. The CDR3 consists of 13 residues. The J segment lost 4 bases and the V segment lost 7 bases, leaving 5 bases of the junction unmatched. CDR1 and CDR2 from the germline V gene are SGHRS and YFSETQ. The CDR3, as DNA: TGCGCCAGCGGCGAGACAGGGGGAAACACCATATATTTT. Encoded protein: CASGETGGNTIYF.

Of note for this clone: Mismatch with germline at one junction end may stem from a read error. The J gene is TRBJ1-6, the V gene TRBV6-2 or TRBV6-3; 9 bases line up with TRBD1. CDR1 and CDR2 from the germline V gene are MNHEY and SVGEGT. The CDR3 covers 16 residues. This CDR3 is CASSEDRGSYNSPLHF. Written as DNA, the CDR3 is TGTGCCAGCAGCGAGGACAGGGGCTCCTATAATTCACCCCTCCACTTC.